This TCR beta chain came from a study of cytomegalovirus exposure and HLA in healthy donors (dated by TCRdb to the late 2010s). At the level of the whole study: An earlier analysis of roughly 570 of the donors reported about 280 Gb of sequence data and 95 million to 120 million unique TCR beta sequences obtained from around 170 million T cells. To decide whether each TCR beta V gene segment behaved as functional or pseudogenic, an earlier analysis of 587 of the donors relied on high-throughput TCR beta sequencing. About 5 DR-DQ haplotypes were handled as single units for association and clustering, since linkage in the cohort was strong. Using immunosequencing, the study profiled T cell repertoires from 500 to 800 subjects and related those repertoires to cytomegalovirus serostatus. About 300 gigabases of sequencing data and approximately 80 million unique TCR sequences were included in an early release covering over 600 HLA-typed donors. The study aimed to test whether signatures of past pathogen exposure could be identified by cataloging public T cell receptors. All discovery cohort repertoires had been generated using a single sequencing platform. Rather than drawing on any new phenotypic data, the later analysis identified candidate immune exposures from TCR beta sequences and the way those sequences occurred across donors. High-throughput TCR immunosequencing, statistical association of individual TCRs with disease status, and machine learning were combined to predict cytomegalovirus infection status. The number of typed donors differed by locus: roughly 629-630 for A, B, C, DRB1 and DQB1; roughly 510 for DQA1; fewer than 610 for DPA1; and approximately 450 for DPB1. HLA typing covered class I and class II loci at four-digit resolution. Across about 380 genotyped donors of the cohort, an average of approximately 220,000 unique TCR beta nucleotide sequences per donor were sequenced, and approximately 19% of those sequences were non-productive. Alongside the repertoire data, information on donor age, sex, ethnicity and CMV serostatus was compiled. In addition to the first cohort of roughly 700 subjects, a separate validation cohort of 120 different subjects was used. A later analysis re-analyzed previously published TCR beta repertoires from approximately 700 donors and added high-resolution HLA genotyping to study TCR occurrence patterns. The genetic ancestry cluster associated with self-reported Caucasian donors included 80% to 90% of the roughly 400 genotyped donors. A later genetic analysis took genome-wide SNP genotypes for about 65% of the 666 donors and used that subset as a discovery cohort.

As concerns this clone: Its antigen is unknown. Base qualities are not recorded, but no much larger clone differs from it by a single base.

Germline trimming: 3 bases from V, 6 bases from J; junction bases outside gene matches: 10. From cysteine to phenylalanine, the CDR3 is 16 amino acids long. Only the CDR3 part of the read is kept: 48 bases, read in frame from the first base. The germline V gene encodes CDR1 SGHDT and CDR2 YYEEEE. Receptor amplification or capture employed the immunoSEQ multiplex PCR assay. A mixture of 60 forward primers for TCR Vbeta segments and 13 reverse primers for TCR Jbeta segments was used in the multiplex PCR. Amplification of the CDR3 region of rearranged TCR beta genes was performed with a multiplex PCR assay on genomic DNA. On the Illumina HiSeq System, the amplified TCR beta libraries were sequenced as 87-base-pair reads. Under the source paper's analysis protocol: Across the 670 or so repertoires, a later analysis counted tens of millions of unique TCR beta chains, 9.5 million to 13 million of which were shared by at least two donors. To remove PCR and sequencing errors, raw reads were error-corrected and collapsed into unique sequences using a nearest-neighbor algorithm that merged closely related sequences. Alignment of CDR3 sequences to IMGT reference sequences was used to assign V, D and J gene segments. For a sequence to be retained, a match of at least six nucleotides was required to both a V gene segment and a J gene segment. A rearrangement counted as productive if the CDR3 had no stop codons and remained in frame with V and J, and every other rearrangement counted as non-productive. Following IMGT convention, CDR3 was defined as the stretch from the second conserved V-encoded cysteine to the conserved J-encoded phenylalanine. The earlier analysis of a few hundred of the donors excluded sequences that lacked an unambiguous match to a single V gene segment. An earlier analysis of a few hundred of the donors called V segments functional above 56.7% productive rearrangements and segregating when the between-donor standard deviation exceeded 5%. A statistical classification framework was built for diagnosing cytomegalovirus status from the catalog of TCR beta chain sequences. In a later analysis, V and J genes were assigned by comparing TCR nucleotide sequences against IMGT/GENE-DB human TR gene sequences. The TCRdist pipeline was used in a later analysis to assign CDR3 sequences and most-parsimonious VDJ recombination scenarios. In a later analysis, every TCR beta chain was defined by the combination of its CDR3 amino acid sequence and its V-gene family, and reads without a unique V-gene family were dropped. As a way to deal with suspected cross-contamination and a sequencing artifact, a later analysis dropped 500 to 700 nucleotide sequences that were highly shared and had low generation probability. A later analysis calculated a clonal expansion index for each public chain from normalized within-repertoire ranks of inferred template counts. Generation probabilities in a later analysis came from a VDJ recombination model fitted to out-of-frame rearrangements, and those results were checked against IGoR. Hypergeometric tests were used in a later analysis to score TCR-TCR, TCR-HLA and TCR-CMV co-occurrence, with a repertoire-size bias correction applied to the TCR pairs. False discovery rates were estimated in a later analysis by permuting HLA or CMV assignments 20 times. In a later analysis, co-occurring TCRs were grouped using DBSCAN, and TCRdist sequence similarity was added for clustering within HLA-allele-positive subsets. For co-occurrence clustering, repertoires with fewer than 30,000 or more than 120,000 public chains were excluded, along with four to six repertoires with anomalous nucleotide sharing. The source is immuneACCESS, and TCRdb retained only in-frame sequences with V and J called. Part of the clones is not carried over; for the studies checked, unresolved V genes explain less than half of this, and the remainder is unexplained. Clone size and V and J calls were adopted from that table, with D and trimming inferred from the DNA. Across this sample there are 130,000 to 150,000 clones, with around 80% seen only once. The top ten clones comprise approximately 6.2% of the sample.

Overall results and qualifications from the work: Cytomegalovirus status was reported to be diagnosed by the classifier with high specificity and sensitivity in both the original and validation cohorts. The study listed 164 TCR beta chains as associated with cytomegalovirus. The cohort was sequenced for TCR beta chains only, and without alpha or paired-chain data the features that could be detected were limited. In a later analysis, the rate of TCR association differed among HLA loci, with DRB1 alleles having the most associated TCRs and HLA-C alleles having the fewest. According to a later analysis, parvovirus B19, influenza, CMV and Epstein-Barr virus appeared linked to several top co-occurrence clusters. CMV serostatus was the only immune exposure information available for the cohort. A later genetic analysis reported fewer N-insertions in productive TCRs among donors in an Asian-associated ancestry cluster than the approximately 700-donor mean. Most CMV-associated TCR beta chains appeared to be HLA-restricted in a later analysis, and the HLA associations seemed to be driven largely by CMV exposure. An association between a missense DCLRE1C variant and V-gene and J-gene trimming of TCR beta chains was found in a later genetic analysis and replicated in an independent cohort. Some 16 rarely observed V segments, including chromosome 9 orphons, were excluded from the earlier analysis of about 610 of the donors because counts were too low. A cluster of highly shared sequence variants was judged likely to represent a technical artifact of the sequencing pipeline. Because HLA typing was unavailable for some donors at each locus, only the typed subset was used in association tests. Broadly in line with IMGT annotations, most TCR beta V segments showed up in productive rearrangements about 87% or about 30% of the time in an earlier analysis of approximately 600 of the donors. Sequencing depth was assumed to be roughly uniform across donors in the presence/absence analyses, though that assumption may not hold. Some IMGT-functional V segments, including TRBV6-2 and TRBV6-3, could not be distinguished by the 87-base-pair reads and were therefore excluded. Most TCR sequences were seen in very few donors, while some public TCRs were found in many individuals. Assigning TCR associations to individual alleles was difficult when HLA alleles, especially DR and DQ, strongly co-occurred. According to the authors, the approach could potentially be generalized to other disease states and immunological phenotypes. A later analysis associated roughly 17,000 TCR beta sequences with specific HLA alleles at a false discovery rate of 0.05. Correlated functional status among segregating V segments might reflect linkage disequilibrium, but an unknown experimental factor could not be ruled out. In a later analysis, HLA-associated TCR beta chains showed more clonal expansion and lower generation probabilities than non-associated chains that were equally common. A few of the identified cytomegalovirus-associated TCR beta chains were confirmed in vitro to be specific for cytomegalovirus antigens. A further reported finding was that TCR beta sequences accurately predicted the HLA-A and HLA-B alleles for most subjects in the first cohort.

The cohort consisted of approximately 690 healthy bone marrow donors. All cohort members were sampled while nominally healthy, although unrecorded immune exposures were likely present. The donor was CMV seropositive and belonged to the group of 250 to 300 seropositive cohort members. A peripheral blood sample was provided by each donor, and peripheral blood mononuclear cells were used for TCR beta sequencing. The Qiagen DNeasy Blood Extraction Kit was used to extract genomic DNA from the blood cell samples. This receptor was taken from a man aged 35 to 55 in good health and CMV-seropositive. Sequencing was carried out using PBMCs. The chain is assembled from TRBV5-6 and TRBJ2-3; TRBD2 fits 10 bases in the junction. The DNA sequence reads TGTGCCAGCAGCTCCCTTAGCGGGAGGATGGGGGATACGCAGTATTTT. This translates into CASSSLSGRMGDTQYF. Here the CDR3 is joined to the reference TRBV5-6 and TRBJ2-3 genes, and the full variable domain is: DAGVTQSPTHLIKTRGQQVTLRCSPKSGHDTVSWYQQALGQGPQFIFQYYEEEERQRGNFPDRFSGHQFPNYSSELNVNALLLGDSALYLCASSSLSGRMGDTQYFGPGTRLTVL.